This T cell receptor beta chain derives from a study of T cell changes during pregnancy in multiple sclerosis. Profiled with immunoSEQ multiplex PCR; TCRdb holds only in-frame clones, not every one. The profile shows around 70,000 clones, 92% of them singletons. This CDR3 region has 15 residues. The V end lost 2 bases, the J end lost 7 bases, and 18 bases lay between the germline ends. Germline values: CDR1 MNHEY, CDR2 SMNVEV (reference sequence). The sample was peripheral blood, taken in the first trimester of pregnancy. This sequence was found in a female donor in good health, enrolled as a control in a pregnancy study. V and J are TRBV27 and TRBJ2-7; no definite D call. The CDR3 nucleotides read TGTGCCAGCAGTTTACGACCGCCTTACTTGCGGGAGCAGTACTTC. Translating gives CASSLRPPYLREQYF.